Presented here are 14 T cell receptor beta chains from one specimen sequenced in a study of vaccination effects on CD4 cells after COVID-19. Their antigen targets remain unknown. ViraFEST assay sequencing came after antigen-specific CD4+ T cells were expanded with viral peptide pools. Following 10 days of culture, CD4+ T cells were isolated. Convalescent patients had PCR-confirmed SARS-CoV-2 infection between March and December 2020. Profiled with immunoSEQ multiplex PCR; TCRdb holds only in-frame clones, not every one. The repertoire consists of approximately 24,000 clones, with around 69% occurring once and the leading ten covering around 17%. The sample consisted of CD4+ T cells from PBMCs cultured with SARS-CoV-2 spike peptides, taken before COVID-19 vaccination. The receptors here all came from a human donor who had a prior SARS-CoV-2 infection.

The genes are TRBV6-5 and TRBJ2-7; 8 positions match TRBD2. The CDR3 consists of 14 residues. CDR1 and CDR2 (germline): MNHEY, SVGAGI. V dropped 6 bases and J dropped 4; count of bases not matched to a gene: 8. The CDR3 DNA is TGTGCCAGCAGGAGAGCGGGAGTAGCTTACGAGCAGTACTTC. Translating gives CASRRAGVAYEQYF.

This clone appeared a few times. J is TRBJ1-2 and V is TRBV4-1; unclear D gene. The length of the CDR3 is 13 residues. Trimming cost V 5 bases and J 2 bases, with 9 bases left between them. Germline V gene sequence: CDR1 MGHRA, CDR2 YSYEKL. The CDR3 DNA reads TGCGCCAGCAGCGGGTCTGGGAACTATGGCTACACCTTC. Amino acids: CASSGSGNYGYTF.

The chain employs TRBV6-1 and TRBJ1-1; D is unresolved. Deletions cut 6 bases from V and 3 bases from J, with 5 bases between. Germline loops: CDR1 MNHNS, CDR2 SASEGT. This CDR3 contains 11 residues. The chain's CDR3 is CASSPDTEAFF. The DNA of the CDR3 is TGTGCCAGCAGCCCGGACACTGAAGCTTTCTTT.

CDR3 protein: CASSAHPDSYEQYF. The CDR3 DNA reads TGTGCCAGCAGCGCCCACCCGGATTCCTACGAGCAGTACTTC. The chain employs TRBV11-1 and TRBJ2-7; D ambiguous. The V gene lost 5 bases and the J gene lost 1 base, with 12 bases spanning the gap. The CDR3 is 14 amino acids. The germline V gene encodes CDR1 SGHAT and CDR2 FQDESV (reference sequence).

V gene TRBV29-1 combines with J gene TRBJ1-1; 9 bases line up with TRBD1. J gave up 3 bases and V 6 bases, and 5 bases lay outside the gene matches. CDR1 and CDR2 from the germline V gene are SQVTM and ANQGSEA. This CDR3 is 13 amino acids long. CDR3 sequence: CSVDRGGDTEAFF. The CDR3 DNA reads as TGCAGCGTCGACAGGGGGGGAGACACTGAAGCTTTCTTT.

This clone showed up just a few times. The J gene is TRBJ2-3, the V gene TRBV7-9; 11 positions agree with TRBD2. The CDR3 is 18 amino acids. The trim removed 1 base at V and 2 bases at J, leaving 8 bases unmatched. The germline gives CDR1 SEHNR, CDR2 FQNEAQ (reference sequence). The DNA for the CDR3 is TGTGCCAGCAGCTTAGTGTCCCTACTAGCGGGAGTCACAGATACGCAGTATTTT. Amino acid sequence: CASSLVSLLAGVTDTQYF.

In DNA, the CDR3 is TGTGCCACCAGTGACCGAAGCCAGACAGGGGGCTTTATGGGTGAGCAGTTCTTC. Protein: CATSDRSQTGGFMGEQFF. The chain recombines TRBV24-1 with TRBJ2-1, with 10 bases aligning to TRBD1. The V and J ends lost 4 bases and 9 bases, in that order; junction bases with no gene match: 17. Germline CDR1 KGHDR, CDR2 SFDVKD. This CDR3 has 18 residues.

The rearrangement joins TRBV5-1 to TRBJ2-7; D is undetermined. V lost 0 bases and J lost 0, with 7 bases in between. Germline V lookup: CDR1 SGHRS, CDR2 YFSETQ. This CDR3 contains 14 residues. The CDR3: CASSLVGPSYEQYF. DNA of the CDR3: TGCGCCAGCAGCTTGGTAGGGCCCTCCTACGAGCAGTACTTC.

The chain combines TRBV5-1 with TRBJ2-7; 10 bases fit TRBD1. Germline V gene lookup returns CDR1 SGHRS and CDR2 YFSETQ. This CDR3 region has 15 residues. With 1 base clipped from V and 6 bases from J, the junction kept 7 bases outside the gene matches. CDR3 nucleotides: TGCGCCAGCAGCTTGTTTGGGGGACAGGGGTCCGAGCAGTACTTC. It specifies CASSLFGGQGSEQYF.

This clone was seen more than once but under ten times. The V gene is TRBV15, the J gene TRBJ2-5; D possibly corresponds to TRBD2 (6 bases). The CDR3 sequence is 15 residues long. The V end was cut by 0 bases, the J end by 5 bases, with 13 bases between. CDR1 and CDR2 from the germline V gene are LNHNV and YYDKDF (reference sequence). CDR3 sequence reads: CATSRDLGGAETQYF. For the CDR3, the DNA is TGTGCCACCAGCAGAGATTTAGGAGGGGCTGAGACCCAGTACTTC.

The chain uses TRBV12-5 and TRBJ1-2; unclear D gene. The CDR3 has 14 amino acids. Germline CDR1 and CDR2: LGHNT and FRNRAP. The V end was cut by 0 bases, the J end by 4 bases, with 9 bases between. CDR3 in amino acids: CASGLVRTVYGYTF. CDR3 bases: TGTGCTAGTGGTTTGGTACGCACAGTCTATGGCTACACCTTC.

The V call is TRBV20-1, the J call TRBJ2-3; D may be TRBD2 (5 bases). Germline assignment: CDR1 DFQATT and CDR2 SNEGSKA (reference sequence). This CDR3 has 15 residues. Trimming left V 3 bases short and J 2 bases short, with 15 bases between. CDR3 sequence reads: CSASHPSHTTDTQYF. Here the CDR3 DNA reads TGCAGTGCTAGTCATCCTAGCCACACCACAGATACGCAGTATTTT.

There are a few counts of this clone. The rearrangement links TRBV18 to TRBJ1-1; TRBD1 is a possible D gene (5 bases). V was clipped by 3 bases and J by 0 bases, with 17 bases between them. Germline V CDR1 and CDR2: KGHSH, LQKENI. The CDR3 extends over 17 amino acids. In DNA form, the CDR3 reads TGTGCCAGCTCACCTTATCAGACAGACAGCATGAACACTGAAGCTTTCTTT. Protein: CASSPYQTDSMNTEAFF.

The chain recombines TRBV7-9 with TRBJ2-3, with D possibly TRBD2 on 5 matching bases. CDR3 size: 13 residues. The V gene lost 2 bases and the J gene lost 6 bases, with 9 bases spanning the gap. Germline V gene lookup returns CDR1 SEHNR and CDR2 FQNEAQ (reference sequence). The CDR3 DNA follows: TGTGCCAGCAGCTTATTCGGGGTTGATACGCAGTATTTT. Translating gives CASSLFGVDTQYF.